This entry concerns a single T cell receptor beta chain. Its specificity is unknown. These data originate in a study of shared clonotypes between healthy human individuals. As for the study in general: Per donor, CD8 memory used one plate, CD8 naive used two, CD4 memory used three and CD4 naive used three. General observations from the study: A handful of donors showed sharing of about 5.5% of naive CD4 clonotypes.

Assay: immunoSEQ multiplex PCR; the TCRdb copy retains only in-frame clones and omits some. Here the sample spans about 1 million clones, around 76% being singletons. The source material was memory CD4+ T cells sorted from blood. Noted subset: CD45RA-negative fraction. The sequence derives from a man in his late teens or twenties in good health.

For the CDR3, the DNA is TGTGCCAGCAGTGAATTGGGCCGGGCGGGGGATCAAGAGACCCAGTACTTC. This encodes CASSELGRAGDQETQYF. The J gene is TRBJ2-5, the V gene TRBV25-1; 7 bases line up with TRBD2. J was trimmed by 2 bases and V by 1 base; bases with no gene match: 10. The CDR3 consists of 17 residues. Germline loops: CDR1 MGHDK, CDR2 SYGVNS.